Following are 29 T cell receptor beta chains from one sample sequenced in a study of shared clonotypes between healthy human individuals. The naive CD8 population came from CD45RO-negative cells selected for CCR7, without terminally differentiated effector memory CD45RA+ cells. Method: immunoSEQ multiplex PCR; TCRdb's copy keeps in-frame clones and lacks some. This table has roughly 850,000 clones, 90% to 97% appearing once. The sequencing input was naive CD8+ T cells sorted from blood. These receptors were obtained from a young man in good health.

This chain links TRBV29-1 with TRBJ1-2; no firm D call. Germline V gene lookup returns CDR1 SQVTM and CDR2 ANQGSEA. The length of the CDR3 is 12 residues. The V and J ends lost 6 bases and 8 bases respectively, with 16 bases between them. CDR3 in amino acids: CSVESVPGGYTF. The CDR3 DNA sequence: TGCAGCGTAGAATCAGTACCCGGAGGCTACACCTTC.

The CDR3 reads CASSSLQNGGATKETQYF. In DNA form, the CDR3 reads TGTGCCAGCAGTTCCCTCCAAAACGGGGGGGCTACTAAAGAGACCCAGTACTTC. The rearrangement links TRBV27 to TRBJ2-5, with 8 bases fitting TRBD2. Trimming at V came to 4 bases and at J to 3 bases, leaving 16 bases not matched to a gene. In germline, CDR1 is MNHEY, CDR2 SMNVEV (reference sequence). CDR3 length equals 18 residues.

This sequence joins TRBV30 and TRBJ2-5; 8 bases fit TRBD2. Germline CDR1 is GTSNPN and CDR2 is SVGIG (reference sequence). With 0 bases clipped from V and 5 bases from J, the junction kept 5 bases outside the gene matches. This CDR3 is built from 14 residues. The CDR3 spells CAWSVGTSWETQYF. The CDR3 bases are TGTGCCTGGAGTGTAGGGACTAGTTGGGAGACCCAGTACTTC. Full variable domain (remainder filled in from reference TRBV30 and TRBJ2-5): SQTIHQWPATLVQPVGSPLSLECTVEGTSNPNLYWYRQAAGRGLQLLFYSVGIGQISSEVPQNLSASRPQDRQFILSSKKLLLSDSGFYLCAWSVGTSWETQYFGPGTRLLVL.

V is TRBV27 and J is TRBJ2-2; 14 nucleotides align to TRBD2. The V segment lost 6 bases and the J segment 1 base; nucleotides outside the gene matches: 10. Germline V lookup: CDR1 MNHEY, CDR2 SMNVEV (reference sequence). The CDR3 covers 19 residues. The DNA for the CDR3 is TGTGCCAGCAGCCCAAGGGGAGGACTAGCGGGAGGGAACACCGGGGAGCTGTTTTTT. Protein sequence: CASSPRGGLAGGNTGELFF.

The V call is TRBV7-9, the J call TRBJ2-7; 12 bases are shared with TRBD1. The V gene's germline CDR1 is SEHNR and CDR2 FQNEAQ (reference sequence). This CDR3 is 15 amino acids long. Trimming took 5 bases from V and 3 from J; bases not matched to a gene: 5. CDR3 in amino acids: CASSPGTGGVYEQYF. DNA for the CDR3: TGTGCCAGCAGCCCGGGGACAGGGGGCGTCTACGAGCAGTACTTC.

This clone was seen once. The rearrangement joins TRBV4-1 to TRBJ2-5; 13 bases are a match to TRBD2. This CDR3 has 16 amino acids. CDR1 is MGHRA and CDR2 is YSYEKL in the germline V gene. The J segment lost 2 bases and the V segment lost 3 bases, leaving 3 bases of the junction unmatched. In DNA form, the CDR3 reads TGCGCCAGCAGCCATGGGACTAGCGGGGTACAAGAGACCCAGTACTTC. Protein product: CASSHGTSGVQETQYF.

V and J are TRBV4-1 and TRBJ1-5; D remains ambiguous. Trimming left V 2 bases short and J 10 bases short, with 15 bases between. From germline, CDR1 is MGHRA and CDR2 YSYEKL. This CDR3 has 14 amino acids. CDR3: CASSQTAIASPQHF. CDR3 DNA sequence: TGCGCCAGCAGCCAAACCGCAATAGCGTCTCCCCAGCATTTT.

In this sample, this clone turned up once. The V call is TRBV30, the J call TRBJ2-7; D could derive from TRBD1 or TRBD2 (5 bases each). Germline V CDR1 and CDR2: GTSNPN, SVGIG (reference sequence). The CDR3 is made up of 14 amino acids. V lost 4 bases, J lost 6 bases, and 19 bases lay in between. The CDR3 here is CAWKLGNSGLEQYF. DNA of the CDR3: TGTGCCTGGAAGCTAGGCAACTCGGGGCTCGAGCAGTACTTC.

The chain is built from TRBV6-6 and TRBJ2-7; D call uncertain. Germline V gene lookup returns CDR1 MNHNY and CDR2 SVGAGI (reference sequence). Deletions cut 3 bases from V and 6 bases from J, with 15 bases between. The CDR3 totals 14 residues. The CDR3 spells CASSYSAETGEQYF. The CDR3 nucleotides read TGTGCCAGCAGTTATTCGGCCGAAACGGGCGAGCAGTACTTC.

For this clone: Other nucleotide sequences from this sample produce the same CDR3. This rearrangement joins TRBV29-1 to TRBJ2-7; unclear D gene. Trimming took off 3 bases at V and 3 bases at J, with 9 bases between the two ends. CDR3 length: 12 residues. Germline values: CDR1 SQVTM, CDR2 ANQGSEA. The DNA for the CDR3 is TGCAGCGTTGAGGGCAGGCTCTACGAGCAGTACTTC. It is translated as CSVEGRLYEQYF.

J is TRBJ2-7 and V is TRBV6-6, with no clear D. The CDR3 is 14 amino acids. Germline loops: CDR1 MNHNY, CDR2 SVGAGI (reference sequence). V dropped 4 bases and J dropped 3 bases, with 13 bases sitting between them. The chain's CDR3 is CASSSRLVGYEQYF. The DNA of the CDR3 is TGTGCCAGCAGTTCTCGGCTTGTGGGCTACGAGCAGTACTTC.

V and J are TRBV29-1 and TRBJ2-2; TRBD1 aligns across 9 bases. CDR3 length: 15 amino acids. In germline, CDR1 is SQVTM, CDR2 ANQGSEA. The V gene end was trimmed by 4 bases and the J gene end by 3 bases; junction bases not matched to a gene: 6. DNA of the CDR3: TGCAGCGTTGTAACCGGGACAGGGTACACCGGGGAGCTGTTTTTT. This encodes CSVVTGTGYTGELFF.

The table lists this clone with a count of one. For the CDR3, the DNA is TGTGCCAGCAGTTTGACATCCGACAGGACAGATACGCAGTATTTT. Translation gives CASSLTSDRTDTQYF. The V and J genes are TRBV27 and TRBJ2-3; TRBD1 is a possible D gene (6 bases). V shed 3 bases and J shed 3 bases, with 13 bases lying between them. This CDR3 has 15 residues. Per the germline V gene, CDR1 is MNHEY and CDR2 is SMNVEV (reference sequence).

The chain employs TRBV9 and TRBJ2-2; D gene uncertain. Trimming left V 3 bases short and J 1 base short, with 4 bases between. Per the germline V gene, CDR1 is SGDLS and CDR2 is YYNGEE. The CDR3 runs 13 residues. The DNA of the CDR3 is TGTGCCAGCAGCGGAGAGAACACCGGGGAGCTGTTTTTT. Protein product: CASSGENTGELFF.

This rearrangement joins TRBV27 to TRBJ2-6; D unresolved. Trimming took 7 bases from V and 0 from J, leaving 4 bases between them. The CDR3 is made up of 13 amino acids. Germline CDR1 is MNHEY and CDR2 is SMNVEV (reference sequence). CDR3 amino acids: CASTISGANVLTF. CDR3 DNA sequence: TGTGCCAGCACCATCTCTGGGGCCAACGTCCTGACTTTC. The variable domain in full, with the rest retrieved from reference TRBV27 and TRBJ2-6, is EAQVTQNPRYLITVTGKKLTVTCSQNMNHEYMSWYRQDPGLGLRQIYYSMNVEVTDKGDVPEGYKVSRKEKRNFPLILESPSPNQTSLYFCASTISGANVLTFGAGSRLTVL.

This chain joins TRBV18 and TRBJ2-5; D is unclear. Germline V gene data show CDR1 as KGHSH and CDR2 as LQKENI. Trimming took 2 bases from V and 0 from J, leaving 4 bases between them. The CDR3 is 13 residues long. CDR3 sequence reads: CASSPWYQETQYF. The CDR3 region has the DNA TGTGCCAGCTCACCATGGTACCAAGAGACCCAGTACTTC.

This clone has only one observation. The chain recombines TRBV11-3 with TRBJ1-2, with D tentatively TRBD1 (5 bases). Germline V gene data show CDR1 as SGHNT and CDR2 as YENEEA. The V gene lost 5 bases and the J gene lost 3 bases, with 13 bases spanning the gap. The CDR3 has 14 amino acids. CDR3 residues: CASSRPGGHYGYTF. DNA for the CDR3: TGTGCCAGCAGCCGGCCGGGGGGACACTATGGCTACACCTTC.

The chain uses TRBV7-3 and TRBJ2-7; D gene ambiguous. Trimming cost V 5 bases and J 3 bases, with 14 bases left between them. CDR3 length: 14 residues. The germline V gene has CDR1 SGHTA and CDR2 FQGTGA. The CDR3 sequence is CASSPSPEHYEQYF. The CDR3 DNA reads as TGTGCCAGCAGCCCCTCACCGGAGCACTACGAGCAGTACTTC.

The chain uses TRBV5-5 and TRBJ1-2; D remains ambiguous. CDR3 length: 16 residues. Germline V CDR1 and CDR2: SGHKS, YYEKEE (reference sequence). Trimming took 0 bases from V and 1 from J, leaving 13 bases between them. The CDR3 DNA reads as TGTGCCAGCAGCTTGGGGACGGCCGATCTTAACTATGGCTACACCTTC. This translates into CASSLGTADLNYGYTF. Combining the CDR3 with reference TRBV5-5 and TRBJ1-2 gives the whole variable domain DAGVTQSPTHLIKTRGQQVTLRCSPISGHKSVSWYQQVLGQGPQFIFQYYEKEERGRGNFPDRFSARQFPNYSSELNVNALLLGDSALYLCASSLGTADLNYGYTFGSGTRLTVV.

The rearrangement uses TRBV10-2 and TRBJ2-1, with 9 bases matching TRBD2. The CDR3 length is 15 residues. Germline loops: CDR1 WSHSY, CDR2 SAAADI. The V and J ends lost 2 bases and 9 bases, in that order; junction bases with no gene match: 8. CDR3 sequence: CASSELAGGPGEQFF. The CDR3, as DNA: TGCGCCAGCAGTGAGCTCGCGGGAGGGCCCGGTGAGCAGTTCTTC.

The chain uses TRBV7-8 and TRBJ2-5; unclear D gene. Germline V gene lookup returns CDR1 SGHVS and CDR2 FQNEAQ. Trimming took off 1 base at V and 4 bases at J, with 7 bases between the two ends. The CDR3 covers 13 residues. The DNA for the CDR3 is TGTGCCAGCAGCTTAGGGGTTAGAGAGACCCAGTACTTC. Encoded protein: CASSLGVRETQYF.

The chain employs TRBV7-7 and TRBJ1-5; D perhaps matches TRBD1 (5 bases). The CDR3 is 13 amino acids. The V gene lost 1 base and the J gene lost 5 bases, with 6 bases spanning the gap. Germline V gene sequence: CDR1 SSHAT, CDR2 FNYEAQ (reference sequence). The CDR3 DNA is TGTGCCAGCAGCTTAGGCAGGGATCAGCCCCAGCATTTT. Its translation is CASSLGRDQPQHF.

The rearrangement joins TRBV9 to TRBJ2-5; D might be TRBD1 (6 bases). TRBJ2-7 matches the DNA end more closely, so the J call is doubtful. The CDR3 runs 14 residues. Germline V gives CDR1 SGDLS, CDR2 YYNGEE. The CDR3 nucleotides are TGTGCCAGCAGCGTAGCAGGGGCAGGGTACGAGCAGTACTTC. It is translated as CASSVAGAGYEQYF.

The V call is TRBV2, the J call TRBJ1-4, with 8 positions matching TRBD1. V dropped 7 bases and J dropped 8; count of bases not matched to a gene: 9. This CDR3 has 14 residues. Germline V lookup: CDR1 SNHLY, CDR2 FYNNEI. CDR3 sequence: CASTRGTGDEKLFF. The CDR3 DNA is TGTGCCAGCACCCGTGGGACAGGAGACGAAAAACTGTTTTTT.

This sequence joins TRBV27 and TRBJ2-3; 11 bases line up with TRBD2. The V and J ends lost 6 bases and 6 bases, in that order; junction bases with no gene match: 2. Germline loops: CDR1 MNHEY, CDR2 SMNVEV (reference sequence). CDR3 length equals 13 residues. The CDR3 DNA reads as TGTGCCAGCAGAACTAGCGGGAGTGATACGCAGTATTTT. Translated, it gives CASRTSGSDTQYF.

This clone was seen more than once but under ten times. The V gene is TRBV7-9, the J gene TRBJ2-1, with 7 bases matching TRBD1. There are 15 residues in the CDR3. The ends lost 3 bases at V and 6 bases at J; junction bases unmatched: 8. Germline CDR1 SEHNR, CDR2 FQNEAQ (reference sequence). This CDR3 reads CASSFIGGGINEQFF. CDR3 nucleotides: TGTGCCAGCAGCTTTATAGGGGGCGGAATCAATGAGCAGTTCTTC.

The J gene is TRBJ1-5, the V gene TRBV7-9; TRBD1 matches at 9 bases. Germline V gives CDR1 SEHNR, CDR2 FQNEAQ (reference sequence). V was clipped by 3 bases and J by 4 bases; unmatched bases: 7. The CDR3 is 16 residues long. In nucleotides, the CDR3 is TGTGCCAGCAGCTTCGGACAGGGGCTTCCAAATCAGCCCCAGCATTTT. Its translation is CASSFGQGLPNQPQHF.

The V and J genes are TRBV7-2 and TRBJ2-3; 7 bases agree with TRBD2. There are 14 residues in the CDR3. CDR1 and CDR2 (germline): SGHTA, FQGNSA. The V and J ends lost 6 bases and 5 bases, in that order; junction bases with no gene match: 8. The CDR3 is CASRHGLELDTQYF. CDR3 DNA sequence: TGTGCCAGCAGGCATGGACTAGAGTTAGATACGCAGTATTTT.

The V call is TRBV28, the J call TRBJ1-3; no definite D call. In germline, CDR1 is MDHEN, CDR2 SYDVKM. Deletions cut 3 bases from V and 1 base from J, with 7 bases between. The CDR3 consists of 14 residues. CDR3 DNA sequence: TGTGCCAGCAGTTTGGGGATTTCTGGAAACACCATATATTTT. The encoded protein is CASSLGISGNTIYF.